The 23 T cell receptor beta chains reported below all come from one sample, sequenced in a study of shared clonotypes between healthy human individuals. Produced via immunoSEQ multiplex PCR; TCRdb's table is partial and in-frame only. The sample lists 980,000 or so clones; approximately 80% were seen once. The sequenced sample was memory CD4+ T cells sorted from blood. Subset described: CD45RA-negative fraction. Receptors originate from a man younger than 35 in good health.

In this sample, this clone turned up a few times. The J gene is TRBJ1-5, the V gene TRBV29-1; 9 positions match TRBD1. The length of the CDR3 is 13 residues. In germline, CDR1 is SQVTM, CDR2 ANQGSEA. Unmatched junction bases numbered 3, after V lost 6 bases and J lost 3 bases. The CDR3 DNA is TGCAGCGTGGGACAGGGAACCAATCAGCCCCAGCATTTT. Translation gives CSVGQGTNQPQHF.

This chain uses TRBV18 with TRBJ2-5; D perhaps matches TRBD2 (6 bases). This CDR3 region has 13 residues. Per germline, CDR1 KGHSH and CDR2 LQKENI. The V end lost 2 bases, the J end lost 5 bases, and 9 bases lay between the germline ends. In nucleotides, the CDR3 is TGTGCCAGCTCACCATCGGGGGTCGAGACCCAGTACTTC. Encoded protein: CASSPSGVETQYF.

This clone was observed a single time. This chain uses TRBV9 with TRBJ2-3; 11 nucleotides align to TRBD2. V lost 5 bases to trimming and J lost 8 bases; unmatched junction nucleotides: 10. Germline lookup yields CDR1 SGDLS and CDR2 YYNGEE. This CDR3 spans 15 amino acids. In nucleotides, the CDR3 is TGTGCCAGCAGTCCGGGACTAGCGGCCCTAGGTACGCAGTATTTT. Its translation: CASSPGLAALGTQYF.

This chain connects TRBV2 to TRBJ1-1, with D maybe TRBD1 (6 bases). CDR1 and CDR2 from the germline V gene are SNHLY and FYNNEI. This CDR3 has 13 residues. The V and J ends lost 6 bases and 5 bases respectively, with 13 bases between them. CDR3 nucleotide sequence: TGTGCCAGCAGAGCCGGGGGGCAGACTGAAGCTTTCTTT. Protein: CASRAGGQTEAFF. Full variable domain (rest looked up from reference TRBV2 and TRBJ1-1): EPEVTQTPSHQVTQMGQEVILRCVPISNHLYFYWYRQILGQKVEFLVSFYNNEISEKSEIFDDQFSVERPDGSNFTLKIRSTKLEDSAMYFCASRAGGQTEAFFGQGTRLTVV.

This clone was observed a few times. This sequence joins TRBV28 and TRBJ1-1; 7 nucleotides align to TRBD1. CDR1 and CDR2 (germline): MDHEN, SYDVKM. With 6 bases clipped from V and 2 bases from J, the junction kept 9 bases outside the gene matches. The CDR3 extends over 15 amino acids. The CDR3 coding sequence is TGTGCCAGCAGCCGACCCGAGGGGGCCAACACTGAAGCTTTCTTT. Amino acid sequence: CASSRPEGANTEAFF.

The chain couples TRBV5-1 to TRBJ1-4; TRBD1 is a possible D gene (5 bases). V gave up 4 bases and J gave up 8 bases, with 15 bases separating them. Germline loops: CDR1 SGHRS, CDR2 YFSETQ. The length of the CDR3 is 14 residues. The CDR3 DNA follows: TGCGCCAGCAGCCTCGACAGATCGGACGAAAAACTGTTTTTT. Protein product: CASSLDRSDEKLFF.

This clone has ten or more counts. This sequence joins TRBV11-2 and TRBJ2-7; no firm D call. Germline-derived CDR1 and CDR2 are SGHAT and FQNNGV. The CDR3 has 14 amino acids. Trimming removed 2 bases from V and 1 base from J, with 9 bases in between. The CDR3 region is CASSLYRVSYEQYF. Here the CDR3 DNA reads TGTGCCAGCAGCTTATACCGCGTTTCCTACGAGCAGTACTTC.

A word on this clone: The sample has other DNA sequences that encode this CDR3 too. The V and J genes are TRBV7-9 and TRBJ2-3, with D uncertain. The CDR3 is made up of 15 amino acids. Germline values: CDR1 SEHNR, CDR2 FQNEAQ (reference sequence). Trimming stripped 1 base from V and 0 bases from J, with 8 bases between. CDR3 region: CASSLGGTSTDTQYF. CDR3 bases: TGTGCCAGCAGCTTAGGGGGAACCAGCACAGATACGCAGTATTTT.

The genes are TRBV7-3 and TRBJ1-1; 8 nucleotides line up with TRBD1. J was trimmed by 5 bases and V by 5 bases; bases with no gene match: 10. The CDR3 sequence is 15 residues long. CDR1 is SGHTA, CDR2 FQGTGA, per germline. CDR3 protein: CASSQGAPGITEAFF. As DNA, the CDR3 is TGTGCCAGCAGCCAGGGGGCCCCGGGGATTACTGAAGCTTTCTTT.

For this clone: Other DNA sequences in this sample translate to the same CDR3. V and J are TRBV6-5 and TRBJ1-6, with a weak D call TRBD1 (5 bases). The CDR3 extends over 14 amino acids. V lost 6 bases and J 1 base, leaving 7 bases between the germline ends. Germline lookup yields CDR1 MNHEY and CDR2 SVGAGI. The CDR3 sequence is CASSRDSYNSPLHF. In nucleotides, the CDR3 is TGTGCCAGCAGCAGGGATTCCTATAATTCACCCCTCCACTTT.

The CDR3, as DNA: TGCGCCAGCAGCCGTCTGGGGGAAGGGAACACTGAAGCTTTCTTT. This sequence encodes CASSRLGEGNTEAFF. J is TRBJ1-1 and V is TRBV4-1; D perhaps matches TRBD1 (5 bases). CDR1 MGHRA and CDR2 YSYEKL come from the germline V gene. The V gene lost 4 bases and the J gene lost 1 base, with 13 bases spanning the gap. CDR3 length equals 15 residues.

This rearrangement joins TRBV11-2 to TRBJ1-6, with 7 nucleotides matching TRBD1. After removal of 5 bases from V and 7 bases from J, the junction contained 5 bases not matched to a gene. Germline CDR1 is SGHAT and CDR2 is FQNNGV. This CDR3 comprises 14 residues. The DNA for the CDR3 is TGTGCCAGCAGCATACGGGACAGCAATTCACCCCTCCACTTT. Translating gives CASSIRDSNSPLHF.

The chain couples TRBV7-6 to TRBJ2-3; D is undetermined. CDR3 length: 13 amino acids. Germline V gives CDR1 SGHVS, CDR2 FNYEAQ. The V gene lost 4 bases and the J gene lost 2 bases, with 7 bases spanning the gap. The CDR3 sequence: CASSSTFTDTQYF. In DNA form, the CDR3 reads TGTGCCAGCAGCTCGACGTTCACAGATACGCAGTATTTT. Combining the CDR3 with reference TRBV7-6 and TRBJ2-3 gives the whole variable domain GAGVSQSPRYKVTKRGQDVALRCDPISGHVSLYWYRQALGQGPEFLTYFNYEAQQDKSGLPNDRFSAERPEGSISTLTIQRTEQRDSAMYRCASSSTFTDTQYFGPGTRLTVL.

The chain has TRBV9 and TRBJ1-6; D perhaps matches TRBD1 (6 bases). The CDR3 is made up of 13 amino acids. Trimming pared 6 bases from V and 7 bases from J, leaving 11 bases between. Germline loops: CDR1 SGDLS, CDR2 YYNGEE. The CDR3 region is CASTTGPNSPLHF. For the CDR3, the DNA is TGTGCCAGCACGACAGGACCCAATTCACCCCTCCACTTT.

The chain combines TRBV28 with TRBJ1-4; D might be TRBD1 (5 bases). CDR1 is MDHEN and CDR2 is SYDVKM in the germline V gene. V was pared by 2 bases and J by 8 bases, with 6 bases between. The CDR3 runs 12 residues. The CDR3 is CASSLGAEKLFF. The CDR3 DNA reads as TGTGCCAGCAGTTTAGGGGCCGAAAAACTGTTTTTT.

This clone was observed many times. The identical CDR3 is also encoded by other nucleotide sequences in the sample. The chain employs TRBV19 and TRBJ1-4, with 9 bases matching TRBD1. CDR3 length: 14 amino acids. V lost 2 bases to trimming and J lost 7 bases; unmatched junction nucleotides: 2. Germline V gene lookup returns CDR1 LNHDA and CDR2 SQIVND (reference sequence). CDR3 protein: CASSITGGVEKLFF. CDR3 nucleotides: TGTGCCAGTAGTATAACAGGGGGCGTTGAAAAACTGTTTTTT.

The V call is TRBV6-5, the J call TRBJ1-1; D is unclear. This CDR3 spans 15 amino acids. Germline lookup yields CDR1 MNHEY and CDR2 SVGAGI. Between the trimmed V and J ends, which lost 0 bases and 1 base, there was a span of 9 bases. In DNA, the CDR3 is TGTGCCAGCAGTTACTCGAGATGGGGGAACACTGAAGCTTTCTTT. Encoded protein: CASSYSRWGNTEAFF.

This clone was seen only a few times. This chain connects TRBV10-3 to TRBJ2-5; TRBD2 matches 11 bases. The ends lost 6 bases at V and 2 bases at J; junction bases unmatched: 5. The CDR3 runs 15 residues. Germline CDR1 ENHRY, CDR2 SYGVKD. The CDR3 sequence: CAIRPSGGPQETQYF. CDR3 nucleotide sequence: TGTGCCATCAGACCTAGCGGGGGGCCTCAAGAGACCCAGTACTTC.

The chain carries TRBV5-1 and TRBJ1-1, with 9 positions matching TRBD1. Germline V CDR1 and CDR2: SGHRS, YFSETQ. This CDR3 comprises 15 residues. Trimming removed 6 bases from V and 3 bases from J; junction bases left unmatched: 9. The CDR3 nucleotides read TGCGCCAGCACCCTACAGGGGGCGAGCGACACTGAAGCTTTCTTT. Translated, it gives CASTLQGASDTEAFF.

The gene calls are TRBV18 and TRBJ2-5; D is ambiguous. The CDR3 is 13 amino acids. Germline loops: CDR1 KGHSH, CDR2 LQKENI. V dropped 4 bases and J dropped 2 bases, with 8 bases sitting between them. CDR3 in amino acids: CASSQRTQETQYF. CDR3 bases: TGTGCCAGCTCACAACGAACACAAGAGACCCAGTACTTC.

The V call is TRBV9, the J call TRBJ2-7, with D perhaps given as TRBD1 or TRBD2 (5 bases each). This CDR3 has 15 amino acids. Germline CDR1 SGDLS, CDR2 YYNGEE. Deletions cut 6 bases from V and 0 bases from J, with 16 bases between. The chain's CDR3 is CASMKGDDVSYEQYF. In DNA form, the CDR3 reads TGTGCCAGCATGAAAGGGGACGACGTCTCCTACGAGCAGTACTTC.

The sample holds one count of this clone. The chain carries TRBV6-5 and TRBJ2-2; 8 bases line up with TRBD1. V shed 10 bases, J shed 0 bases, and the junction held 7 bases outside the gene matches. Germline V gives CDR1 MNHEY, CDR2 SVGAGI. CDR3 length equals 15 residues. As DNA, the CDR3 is TGTGCCACCACCCCAGGGGGCACGAACACCGGGGAGCTGTTTTTT. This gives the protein CATTPGGTNTGELFF.

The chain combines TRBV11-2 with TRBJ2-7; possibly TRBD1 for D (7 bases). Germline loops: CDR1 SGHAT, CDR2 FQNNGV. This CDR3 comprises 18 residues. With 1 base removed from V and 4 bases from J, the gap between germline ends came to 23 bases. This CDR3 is CASSLVRGNSGTVYEQYF. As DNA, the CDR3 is TGTGCCAGCAGCTTAGTTCGGGGGAACTCCGGGACAGTATACGAGCAGTACTTC.